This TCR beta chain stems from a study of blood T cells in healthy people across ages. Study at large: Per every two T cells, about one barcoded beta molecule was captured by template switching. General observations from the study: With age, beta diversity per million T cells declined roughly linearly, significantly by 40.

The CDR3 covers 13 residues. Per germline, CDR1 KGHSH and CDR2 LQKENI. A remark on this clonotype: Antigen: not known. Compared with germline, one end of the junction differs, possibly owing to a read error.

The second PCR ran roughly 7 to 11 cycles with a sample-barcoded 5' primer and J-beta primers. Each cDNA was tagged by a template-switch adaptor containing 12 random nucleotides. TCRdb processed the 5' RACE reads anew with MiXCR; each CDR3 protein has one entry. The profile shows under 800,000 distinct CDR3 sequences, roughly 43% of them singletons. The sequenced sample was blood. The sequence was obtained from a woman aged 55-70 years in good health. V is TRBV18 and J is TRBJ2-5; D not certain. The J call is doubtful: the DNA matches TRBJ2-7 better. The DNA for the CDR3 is TGTGTCAGCTCACCTCTAGTTTGGGACGAGCAGTACTTC. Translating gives CVSSPLVWDEQYF.